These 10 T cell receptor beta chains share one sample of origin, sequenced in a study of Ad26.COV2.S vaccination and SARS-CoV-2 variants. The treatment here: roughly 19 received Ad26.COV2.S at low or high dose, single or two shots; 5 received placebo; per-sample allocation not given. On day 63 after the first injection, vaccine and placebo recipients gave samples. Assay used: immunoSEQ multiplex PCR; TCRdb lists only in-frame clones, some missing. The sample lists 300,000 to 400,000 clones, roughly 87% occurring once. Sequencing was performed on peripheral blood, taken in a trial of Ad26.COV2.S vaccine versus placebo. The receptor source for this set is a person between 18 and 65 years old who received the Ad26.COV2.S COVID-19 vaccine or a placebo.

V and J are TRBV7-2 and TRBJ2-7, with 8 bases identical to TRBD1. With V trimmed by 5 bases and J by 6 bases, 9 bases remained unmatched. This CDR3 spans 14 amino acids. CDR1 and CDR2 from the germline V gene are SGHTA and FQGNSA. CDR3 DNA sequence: TGTGCCAGCAGCACAGGACAGGGCGTTGGCGAGCAGTACTTC. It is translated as CASSTGQGVGEQYF.

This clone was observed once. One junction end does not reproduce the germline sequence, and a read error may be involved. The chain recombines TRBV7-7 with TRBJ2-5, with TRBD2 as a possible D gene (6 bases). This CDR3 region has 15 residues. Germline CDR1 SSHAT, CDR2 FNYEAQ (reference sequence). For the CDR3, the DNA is TGTGCTAGCAGCCCGCTCGGAGGGTTGGGGGAGACCCAGTACTTC. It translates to CASSPLGGLGETQYF.

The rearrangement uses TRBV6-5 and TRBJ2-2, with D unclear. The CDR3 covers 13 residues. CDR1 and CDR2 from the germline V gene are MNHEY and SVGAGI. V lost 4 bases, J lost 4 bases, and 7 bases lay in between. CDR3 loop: CASSSGGTGELFF. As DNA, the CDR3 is TGTGCCAGCAGTTCGGGTGGCACCGGGGAGCTGTTTTTT.

The CDR3 spells CASSEGGANTGELFF. In DNA, the CDR3 is TGTGCCAGCAGTGAAGGAGGAGCGAACACCGGGGAGCTGTTTTTT. The chain recombines TRBV6-1 with TRBJ2-2; D is uncertain. V gave up 1 base and J gave up 0 bases, with 6 bases separating them. There are 15 residues in the CDR3. Looked up from germline, CDR1 is MNHNS and CDR2 is SASEGT.

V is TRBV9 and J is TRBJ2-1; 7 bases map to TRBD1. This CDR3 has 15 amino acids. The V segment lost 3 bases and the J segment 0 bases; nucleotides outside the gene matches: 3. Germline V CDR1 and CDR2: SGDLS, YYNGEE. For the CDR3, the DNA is TGTGCCAGCAGCGAAGGGACAGTCTCCTACAATGAGCAGTTCTTC. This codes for CASSEGTVSYNEQFF.

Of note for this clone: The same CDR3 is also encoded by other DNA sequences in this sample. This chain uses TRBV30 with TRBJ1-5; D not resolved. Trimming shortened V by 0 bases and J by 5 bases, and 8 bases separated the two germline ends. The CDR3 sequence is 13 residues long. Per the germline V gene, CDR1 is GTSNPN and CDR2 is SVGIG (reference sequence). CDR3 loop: CAWSVAGDQPQHF. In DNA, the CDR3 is TGTGCCTGGAGTGTGGCCGGGGATCAGCCCCAGCATTTT.

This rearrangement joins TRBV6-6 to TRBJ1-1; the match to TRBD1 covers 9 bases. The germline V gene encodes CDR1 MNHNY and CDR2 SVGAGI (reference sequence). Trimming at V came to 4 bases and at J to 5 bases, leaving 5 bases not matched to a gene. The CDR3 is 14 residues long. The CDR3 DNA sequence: TGTGCCAGCAGTTGGGACAGGGAGGGTACTGAAGCTTTCTTT. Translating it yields CASSWDREGTEAFF.

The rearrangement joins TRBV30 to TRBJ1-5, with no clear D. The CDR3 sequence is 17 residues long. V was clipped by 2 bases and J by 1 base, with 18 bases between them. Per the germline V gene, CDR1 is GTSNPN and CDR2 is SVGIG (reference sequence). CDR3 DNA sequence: TGTGCCTGGAGTATAGGCAGCTTCCTGGGAAGCAATCAGCCCCAGCATTTT. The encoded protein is CAWSIGSFLGSNQPQHF. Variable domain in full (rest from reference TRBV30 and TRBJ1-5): SQTIHQWPATLVQPVGSPLSLECTVEGTSNPNLYWYRQAAGRGLQLLFYSVGIGQISSEVPQNLSASRPQDRQFILSSKKLLLSDSGFYLCAWSIGSFLGSNQPQHFGDGTRLSIL.

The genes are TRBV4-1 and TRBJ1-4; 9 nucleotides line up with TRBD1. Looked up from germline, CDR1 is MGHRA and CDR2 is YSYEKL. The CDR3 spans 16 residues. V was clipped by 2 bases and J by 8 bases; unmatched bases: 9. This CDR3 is CASSQPARDREEKLFF. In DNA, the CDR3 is TGCGCCAGCAGCCAACCCGCCAGGGACAGGGAGGAAAAACTGTTTTTT.

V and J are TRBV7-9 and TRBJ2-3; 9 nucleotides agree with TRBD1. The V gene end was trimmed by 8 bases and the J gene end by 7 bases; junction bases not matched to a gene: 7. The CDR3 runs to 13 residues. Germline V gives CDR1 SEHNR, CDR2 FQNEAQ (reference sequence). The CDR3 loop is CASPGQGVNTQYF. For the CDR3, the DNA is TGTGCCAGCCCGGGACAGGGAGTAAATACGCAGTATTTT. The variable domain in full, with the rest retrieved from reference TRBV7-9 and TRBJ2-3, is DTGVSQNPRHKITKRGQNVTFRCDPISEHNRLYWYRQTLGQGPEFLTYFQNEAQLEKSRLLSDRFSAERPKGSFSTLEIQRTEQGDSAMYLCASPGQGVNTQYFGPGTRLTVL.